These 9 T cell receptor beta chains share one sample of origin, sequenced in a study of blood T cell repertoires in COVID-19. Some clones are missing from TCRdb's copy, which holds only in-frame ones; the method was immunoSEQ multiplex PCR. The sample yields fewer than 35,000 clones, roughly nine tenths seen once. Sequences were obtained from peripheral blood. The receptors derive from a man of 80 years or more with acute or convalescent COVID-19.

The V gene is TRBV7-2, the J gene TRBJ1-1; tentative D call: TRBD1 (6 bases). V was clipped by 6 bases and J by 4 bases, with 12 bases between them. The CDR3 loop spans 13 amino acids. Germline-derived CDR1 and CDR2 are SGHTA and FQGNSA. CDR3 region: CASSRDRFTEAFF. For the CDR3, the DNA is TGTGCCAGCAGTCGTGACAGGTTCACTGAAGCTTTCTTT.

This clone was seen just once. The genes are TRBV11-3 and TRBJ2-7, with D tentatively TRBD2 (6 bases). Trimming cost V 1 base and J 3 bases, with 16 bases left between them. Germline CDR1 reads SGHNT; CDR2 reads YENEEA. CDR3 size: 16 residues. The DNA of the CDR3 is TGTGCCAGCAGCTTAGGCTTCCGGGCGGGGATCTACGAGCAGTACTTC. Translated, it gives CASSLGFRAGIYEQYF.

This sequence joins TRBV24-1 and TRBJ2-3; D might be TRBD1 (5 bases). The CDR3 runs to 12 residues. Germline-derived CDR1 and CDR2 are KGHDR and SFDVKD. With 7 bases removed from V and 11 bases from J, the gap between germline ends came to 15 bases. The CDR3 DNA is TGTGCCACCAGGGATGCAGACAGAAGGCAGTATTTT. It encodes CATRDADRRQYF.

CDR3 bases: TGTGCCAGCAGTTCCGGACAGGGGCGCGGTGAAAAACTGTTTTTT. Protein sequence: CASSSGQGRGEKLFF. The rearrangement uses TRBV28 and TRBJ1-4, with TRBD1 matching over 9 bases. The CDR3 is 15 amino acids. Trimming removed 4 bases from V and 7 bases from J; junction bases left unmatched: 7. Germline CDR1 and CDR2: MDHEN and SYDVKM. Drawing the rest from reference TRBV28 and TRBJ1-4, the complete variable domain is DVKVTQSSRYLVKRTGEKVFLECVQDMDHENMFWYRQDPGLGLRLIYFSYDVKMKEKGDIPEGYSVSREKKERFSLILESASTNQTSMYLCASSSGQGRGEKLFFGSGTQLSVL.

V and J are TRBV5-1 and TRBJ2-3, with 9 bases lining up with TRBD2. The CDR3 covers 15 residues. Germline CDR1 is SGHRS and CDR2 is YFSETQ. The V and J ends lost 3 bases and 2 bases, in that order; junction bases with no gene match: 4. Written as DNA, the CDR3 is TGCGCCAGCAGCTGGGCTAGCGGGGACACAGATACGCAGTATTTT. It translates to CASSWASGDTDTQYF.

CDR3 nucleotide sequence: TGTGCCAGTAGTAAACTGCTAGCGGGCAACAATGAGCAGTTCTTC. Its protein product is CASSKLLAGNNEQFF. The gene calls are TRBV19 and TRBJ2-1, with 8 bases aligning to TRBD2. CDR3 length: 15 residues. CDR1 is LNHDA, CDR2 SQIVND, per germline (reference sequence). V lost 4 bases to trimming and J lost 5 bases; unmatched junction nucleotides: 7.

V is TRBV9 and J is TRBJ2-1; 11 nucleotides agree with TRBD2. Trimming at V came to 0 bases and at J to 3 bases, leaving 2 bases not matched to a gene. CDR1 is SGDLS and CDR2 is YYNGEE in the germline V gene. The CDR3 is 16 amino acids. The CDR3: CASSVVGTSGYNEQFF. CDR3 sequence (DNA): TGTGCCAGCAGCGTAGTCGGGACTAGCGGCTACAATGAGCAGTTCTTC. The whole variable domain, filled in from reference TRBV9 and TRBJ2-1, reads DSGVTQTPKHLITATGQRVTLRCSPRSGDLSVYWYQQSLDQGLQFLIQYYNGEERAKGNILERFSAQQFPDLHSELNLSSLELGDSALYFCASSVVGTSGYNEQFFGPGTRLTVL.

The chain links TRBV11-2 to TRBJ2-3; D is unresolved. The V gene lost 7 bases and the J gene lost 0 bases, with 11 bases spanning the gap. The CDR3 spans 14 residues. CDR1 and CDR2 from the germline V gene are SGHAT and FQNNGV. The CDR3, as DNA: TGTGCCAGCACCATAGACACTAGCACAGATACGCAGTATTTT. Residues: CASTIDTSTDTQYF. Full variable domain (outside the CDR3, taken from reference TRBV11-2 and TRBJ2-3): EAGVAQSPRYKIIEKRQSVAFWCNPISGHATLYWYQQILGQGPKLLIQFQNNGVVDDSQLPKDRFSAERLKGVDSTLKIQPAKLEDSAVYLCASTIDTSTDTQYFGPGTRLTVL.

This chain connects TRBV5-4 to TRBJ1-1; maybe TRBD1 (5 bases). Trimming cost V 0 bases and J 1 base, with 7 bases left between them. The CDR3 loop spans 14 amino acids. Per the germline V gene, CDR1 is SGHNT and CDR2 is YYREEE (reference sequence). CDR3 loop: CASSLGTTNTEAFF. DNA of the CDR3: TGTGCCAGCAGCTTGGGGACAACGAACACTGAAGCTTTCTTT.